Reported below is one T cell receptor (beta chain). Antigen specificity is unknown. The data are from a study of cytomegalovirus exposure and HLA in healthy donors. The overall study: Around 78 million unique TCR sequences came from HLA-typed donors in an early release.

There are 13 residues in the CDR3. Between the trimmed V and J ends, which lost 6 bases and 7 bases, there was a span of 18 bases. The germline gives CDR1 SQVTM, CDR2 ANQGSEA. Notes on the study in general: Cytomegalovirus-associated TCR beta chains were listed, numbering 150 to 200.

Amplification used 60 Vbeta primers and 13 Jbeta primers. The method was immunoSEQ multiplex PCR; TCRdb's version includes in-frame clones alone and lacks a portion of them. The sample comprises just over 200,000 clones, 65% to 80% of which are singletons, and about 1.7% rests with the top ten. V is TRBV29-1 and J is TRBJ1-2; D is unresolved. This TCR was recovered from a man aged 45 to 65 in good health and CMV-seronegative. Specimen: PBMCs. CDR3 sequence (DNA): TGCAGCGTGCTCCCGATTCGTCTAAGTGGCTACACCTTC. Translating gives CSVLPIRLSGYTF.